Included here is one TCR beta chain sequence, with context. The sample originates from a study of neoadjuvant anti-PD-1 for oral cavity cancer. Study at large: Around day 43, patients without progression received a fourth nivolumab dose before surgery.

TCRdb's table, derived via immunoSEQ multiplex PCR, lists solely in-frame clones and lacks some. The sample records 11,000 to 15,000 clones, about 70% being singletons. CDR3 length: 14 amino acids. The germline CDR1 and CDR2 sequences are SEHNR and FQNEAQ (reference sequence). V lost 6 bases, J lost 3 bases, and 8 bases stayed unmatched. Sample: PBMCs, taken before nivolumab (anti-PD-1) treatment. The chain employs TRBV7-9 and TRBJ2-7, with TRBD1 matching over 7 bases. This sequence originates from a person between 40 and 85 years old with oral cavity squamous cell carcinoma. The CDR3 sequence: CASRATGTLYEQYF. CDR3 coding DNA: TGTGCCAGCAGGGCGACAGGGACCCTCTACGAGCAGTACTTC.